The present T cell receptor beta chain was sequenced within a study of cytomegalovirus exposure and HLA in healthy donors. Study-wide results and caveats: Accurate prediction of HLA-A and HLA-B alleles (for most subjects) was reportedly achieved from TCR beta sequences. Accounts indicate the classifier identified cytomegalovirus status with strong specificity and sensitivity. One variant, a missense change in DCLRE1C, was linked in a later analysis to TCR beta V- and J-gene trimming.

On this clone itself: What it binds is unknown.

CDR3 size: 17 residues. Deletions cut 1 base from V and 10 bases from J, with 23 bases between. The germline V gene has CDR1 SNHLY and CDR2 FYNNEI. The donors comprised healthy bone marrow donors. In the PCR, 60 Vbeta and 13 Jbeta primers were used. Sequencing used immunoSEQ multiplex PCR; TCRdb keeps in-frame clones, though not all of them. The sample has under 150,000 clones, around 77% seen once. The receptor's source is a woman aged 25 to 45 in good health and CMV-seropositive. V and J are TRBV2 and TRBJ1-3; D may be TRBD1 (5 bases). The sequenced material came from PBMCs. CDR3: CASSEGQLPGWAKTIYF. The CDR3 DNA follows: TGTGCCAGCAGTGAAGGGCAACTCCCAGGGTGGGCAAAAACCATATATTTT.